This TCR beta chain was documented in a study of spatial heterogeneity in lung cancer. General observations from the study: Ubiquitous expanded tumor TCRs were seen in blood more at resection than at follow-up.

This clonotype was seen only a few times. As yet, its antigen is unknown. The CDR3 runs to 10 residues. V was clipped by 6 bases and J by 8 bases, with 4 bases between them. CDR1 is MNHNY and CDR2 is SVGAGI in the germline V gene (reference sequence). Sample time point: sample taken at primary tumor resection. On each TCR cDNA molecule, a unique molecular identifier was present. Each CDR3 protein gets one entry after TCRdb re-called the 5' RACE reads with MiXCR. The sample lists approximately 52,000 distinct CDR3 sequences; less than 5.5% were seen once. The starting material was PBMCs, obtained at surgery. J is TRBJ1-4 and V is TRBV6-6, with D unclear. The TCR comes from a male donor with early-stage non-small cell lung cancer. CDR3 sequence (DNA): TGTGCCAGCAGGCTCGAAAAACTGTTTTTT. It is translated as CASRLEKLFF.